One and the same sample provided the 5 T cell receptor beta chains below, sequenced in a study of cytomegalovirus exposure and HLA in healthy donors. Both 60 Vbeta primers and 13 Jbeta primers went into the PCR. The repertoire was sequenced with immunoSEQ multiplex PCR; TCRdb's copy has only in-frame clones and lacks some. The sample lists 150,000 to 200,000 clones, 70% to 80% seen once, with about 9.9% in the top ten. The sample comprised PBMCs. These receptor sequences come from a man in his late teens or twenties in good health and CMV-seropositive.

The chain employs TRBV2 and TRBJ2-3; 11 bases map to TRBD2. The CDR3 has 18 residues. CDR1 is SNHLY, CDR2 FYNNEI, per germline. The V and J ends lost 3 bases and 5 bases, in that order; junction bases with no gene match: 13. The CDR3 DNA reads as TGTGCCAGCAGTGAGGATCAGACTAGCGGGACATGGCAAGATACGCAGTATTTT. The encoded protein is CASSEDQTSGTWQDTQYF.

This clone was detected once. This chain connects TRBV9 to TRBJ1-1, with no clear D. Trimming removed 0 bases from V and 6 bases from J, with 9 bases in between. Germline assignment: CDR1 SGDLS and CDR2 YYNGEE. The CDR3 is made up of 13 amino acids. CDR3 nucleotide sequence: TGTGCCAGCAGCGTAGACGAGACACCTGAAGCTTTCTTT. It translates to CASSVDETPEAFF.

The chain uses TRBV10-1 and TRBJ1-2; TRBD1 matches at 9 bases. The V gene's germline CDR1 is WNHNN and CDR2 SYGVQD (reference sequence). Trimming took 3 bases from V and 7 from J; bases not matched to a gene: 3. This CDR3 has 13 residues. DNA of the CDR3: TGCGCCAGCAGTGACGGACAGGGGCCTGGCTACACCTTC. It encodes CASSDGQGPGYTF.

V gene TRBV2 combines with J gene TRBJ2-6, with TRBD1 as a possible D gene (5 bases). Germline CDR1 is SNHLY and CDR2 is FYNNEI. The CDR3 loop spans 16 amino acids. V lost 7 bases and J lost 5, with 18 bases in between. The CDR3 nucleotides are TGTGCCAGCACTACAGGAGAAGGAGCCTGGGCCAACGTCCTGACTTTC. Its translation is CASTTGEGAWANVLTF.

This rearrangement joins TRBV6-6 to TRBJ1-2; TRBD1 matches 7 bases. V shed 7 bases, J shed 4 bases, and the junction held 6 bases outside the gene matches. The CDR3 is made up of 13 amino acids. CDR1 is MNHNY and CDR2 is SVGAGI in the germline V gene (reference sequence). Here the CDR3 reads CASTLTGIYGYTF. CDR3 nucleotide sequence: TGTGCCAGCACCTTGACAGGGATCTATGGCTACACCTTC.